This TCR beta chain was identified in a study of blood T cell repertoires in COVID-19. Study overall: T cells, B-cell-depleted T cells, or PBMCs provided the cDNA or gDNA that served as material.

Germline V gives CDR1 GTSNPN, CDR2 SVGIG (reference sequence). Trimming cost V 1 base and J 0 bases; bases outside gene matches: 0. The CDR3 contains 14 residues. Clones were sequenced by immunoSEQ multiplex PCR, and TCRdb holds only the in-frame ones, with some missing. The table lists 250,000 or so clones, approximately 88% of them singletons. The study drew participants aged about 18 to 95 years from about two dozen US areas. Categorization into cohorts depended on clinical history that participants reported. This TCR came from a woman in her 30s with acute COVID-19. V usage is TRBV30 and J usage is TRBJ1-3; 7 nucleotides align to TRBD1. Sequencing was performed on PBMCs or T cells enriched from blood (not recorded which). CDR3 protein: CAWSGDSSGNTIYF. CDR3 nucleotides: TGTGCCTGGAGTGGGGACAGCTCTGGAAACACCATATATTTT.